These 20 T cell receptor beta chains originate from one sample sequenced in a study of blood T cell repertoires in COVID-19. The method was immunoSEQ multiplex PCR; TCRdb's version includes in-frame clones alone and lacks a portion of them. The repertoire has around 260,000 clones, approximately 88% of them found once; the top ten carry 0.85% to 0.95%. Material: peripheral blood. The receptor set was obtained from a middle-aged woman who had recovered from COVID-19.

The rearrangement links TRBV3-1 (or the pseudogene TRBV3-2) to TRBJ2-3; 8 bases match TRBD2. V shed 0 bases and J 0 bases; nucleotides not matched to a gene: 5. Germline loops: CDR1 LGHDT, CDR2 YNNKEL (reference sequence). The CDR3 has 17 residues. The CDR3, as DNA: TGTGCCAGCAGCCAAGAGGAGGCTAGCGGGAGCACAGATACGCAGTATTTT. Its protein is CASSQEEASGSTDTQYF.

The rearrangement links TRBV2 to TRBJ1-3; D possibly corresponds to TRBD1 (5 bases). Trimming stripped 5 bases from V and 2 bases from J, with 16 bases between. Germline V CDR1 and CDR2: SNHLY, FYNNEI. The CDR3 runs 16 residues. CDR3 nucleotides: TGTGCCAGCAGTCCGACGACAGAGGATGCTGGAAACACCATATATTTT. It yields the protein CASSPTTEDAGNTIYF.

The V call is TRBV7-2, the J call TRBJ2-3; unclear D gene. This CDR3 contains 14 residues. V was shortened by 5 bases and J by 4 bases, with 13 bases between the two germline ends. Germline V CDR1 and CDR2: SGHTA, FQGNSA. CDR3 amino acids: CASSPGLGADTQYF. In nucleotides, the CDR3 is TGTGCCAGCAGCCCCGGTCTAGGAGCAGATACGCAGTATTTT.

The rearrangement joins TRBV30 to TRBJ2-1, with a possible D match to TRBD2 (5 bases). This CDR3 is 16 amino acids long. Germline CDR1 reads GTSNPN; CDR2 reads SVGIG (reference sequence). Trimming took 4 bases from V and 2 from J, leaving 18 bases between them. This CDR3 reads CAWTDLAGAAYNEQFF. The CDR3 nucleotides are TGTGCCTGGACCGACCTAGCTGGCGCAGCCTACAATGAGCAGTTCTTC.

In DNA, the CDR3 is TGTGCCACCAGCATAAGGACTAGCGGGAGCCCCTACAATGAGCAGTTCTTC. Translating gives CATSIRTSGSPYNEQFF. V and J are TRBV15 and TRBJ2-1; 13 bases map to TRBD2. Germline-derived CDR1 and CDR2 are LNHNV and YYDKDF (reference sequence). Germline trimming cut 4 bases from V and 2 bases from J; bases unmatched to any gene: 5. This CDR3 contains 17 residues. Full variable domain (missing parts from reference TRBV15 and TRBJ2-1): DAMVIQNPRYQVTQFGKPVTLSCSQTLNHNVMYWYQQKSSQAPKLLFHYYDKDFNNEADTPDNFQSRRPNTSFCFLDIRSPGLGDTAMYLCATSIRTSGSPYNEQFFGPGTRLTVL.

This chain links TRBV24-1 with TRBJ2-5, with D hard to call. Germline V gene lookup returns CDR1 KGHDR and CDR2 SFDVKD. Trimming pared 1 base from V and 5 bases from J, leaving 13 bases between. The CDR3 is 15 residues long. The CDR3 region has the DNA TGTGCCACCAGTGATTTTGGTGCTAGTGTGGAGACCCAGTACTTC. Translating gives CATSDFGASVETQYF.

This clone was observed a handful of times. The chain joins TRBV6-5 to TRBJ1-1; D gene unclear. The CDR3 spans 14 residues. Per germline, CDR1 MNHEY and CDR2 SVGAGI. V lost 0 bases to trimming and J lost 5 bases, with 10 bases between them. The CDR3 region is CASSYSYERTEAFF. Here the CDR3 DNA reads TGTGCCAGCAGTTACTCTTATGAGAGGACTGAAGCTTTCTTT.

The chain links TRBV15 to TRBJ2-7, with a weak D call TRBD1 (6 bases). Trimming removed 0 bases from V and 5 bases from J, with 8 bases in between. This CDR3 comprises 13 residues. CDR1 LNHNV and CDR2 YYDKDF come from the germline V gene (reference sequence). The CDR3 spells CATSRDAGDEQYF. In nucleotides, the CDR3 is TGTGCCACCAGCAGAGATGCAGGGGACGAGCAGTACTTC.

The CDR3 reads CASSDTGGGTEAFF. The CDR3 DNA is TGTGCCAGCAGTGACACAGGGGGCGGCACTGAAGCTTTCTTT. The chain couples TRBV2 to TRBJ1-1, with TRBD1 matching over 9 bases. Germline CDR1 SNHLY, CDR2 FYNNEI. This CDR3 is built from 14 residues. Trimming at V came to 3 bases and at J to 4 bases, leaving 3 bases not matched to a gene.

The J gene is TRBJ2-2, the V gene TRBV11-3, with D perhaps TRBD2 (6 bases). Germline V gives CDR1 SGHNT, CDR2 YENEEA. The CDR3 totals 15 residues. Trimming cost V 5 bases and J 4 bases, with 14 bases left between them. The CDR3 region is CASSPRMGGTGELFF. CDR3 nucleotides: TGTGCCAGCAGCCCCCGGATGGGGGGCACCGGGGAGCTGTTTTTT.

The chain combines TRBV3-1 (or the pseudogene TRBV3-2) with TRBJ2-7, with D uncertain. V was trimmed by 6 bases and J by 0 bases, leaving 9 bases between them. In germline, CDR1 is LGHDT, CDR2 YNNKEL (reference sequence). The CDR3 totals 13 residues. The CDR3 DNA reads as TGTGCCAGCAGGACTCATAGCTCCTACGAGCAGTACTTC. This codes for CASRTHSSYEQYF.

The genes are TRBV10-3 and TRBJ1-3, with 8 bases aligning to TRBD1. Germline CDR1 reads ENHRY; CDR2 reads SYGVKD. V shed 2 bases, J shed 1 base, and the junction held 4 bases outside the gene matches. This CDR3 has 16 residues. In nucleotides, the CDR3 is TGTGCCATCAGTGAGCGGACAGGGAGTTCTGGAAACACCATATATTTT. Translation: CAISERTGSSGNTIYF.

V usage is TRBV29-1 and J usage is TRBJ2-7; D remains unclear. The CDR3 is 14 amino acids. V lost 0 bases and J lost 4, with 13 bases in between. Germline-derived CDR1 and CDR2 are SQVTM and ANQGSEA. CDR3 bases: TGCAGCGTTGAAGATGTGAGTGCCCCTTACGAGCAGTACTTC. Protein product: CSVEDVSAPYEQYF.

The chain joins TRBV6-5 to TRBJ2-2, with 7 bases aligning to TRBD2. In germline, CDR1 is MNHEY, CDR2 SVGAGI. This CDR3 comprises 16 residues. The V segment lost 0 bases and the J segment 6 bases; nucleotides outside the gene matches: 7. The CDR3 nucleotides read TGTGCCAGCAGTTACTCTTGGCGGGAGTTGGCCGGGGAGCTGTTTTTT. This codes for CASSYSWRELAGELFF.

The rearrangement uses TRBV9 and TRBJ2-1, with TRBD1 matching 8 bases. V was pared by 0 bases and J by 7 bases, with 6 bases of the junction left unmatched. Looked up from germline, CDR1 is SGDLS and CDR2 is YYNGEE. This CDR3 has 15 residues. Written as DNA, the CDR3 is TGTGCCAGCAGCGTAGGTGACAGGGGTGTAAATGAGCAGTTCTTC. This sequence encodes CASSVGDRGVNEQFF.

The J gene is TRBJ2-3, the V gene TRBV29-1; 9 bases match TRBD2. The CDR3 has 15 residues. V shed 4 bases, J shed 2 bases, and the junction held 7 bases outside the gene matches. CDR1 and CDR2 from the germline V gene are SQVTM and ANQGSEA. The CDR3 bases are TGCAGCGTTGGGACTAGCGAGGGCCACACAGATACGCAGTATTTT. Encoded protein: CSVGTSEGHTDTQYF.

This chain links TRBV4-1 with TRBJ1-2; D gene unclear. From germline, CDR1 is MGHRA and CDR2 YSYEKL. The germline V and J ends were trimmed by 0 bases and 4 bases, with 15 bases remaining between them. The length of the CDR3 is 16 residues. Written as DNA, the CDR3 is TGCGCCAGCAGCCAAGATCAGGTAGAACGGGGCTATGGCTACACCTTC. The encoded protein is CASSQDQVERGYGYTF.

The rearrangement links TRBV6-5 to TRBJ2-3; 12 nucleotides line up with TRBD2. CDR3 length: 16 amino acids. Germline trimming cut 2 bases from V and 0 bases from J; bases unmatched to any gene: 0. Germline V CDR1 and CDR2: MNHEY, SVGAGI. The DNA for the CDR3 is TGTGCCAGCAGTTACGGACTAGCGGGAAGCACAGATACGCAGTATTTT. It codes for CASSYGLAGSTDTQYF.

V usage is TRBV4-2 and J usage is TRBJ2-5; the match to TRBD2 covers 7 bases. J gave up 2 bases and V 0 bases, and 3 bases lay outside the gene matches. This CDR3 has 15 residues. From germline, CDR1 is LGHNA and CDR2 YNFKEQ. CDR3: CASSQDQRDQETQYF. CDR3 nucleotide sequence: TGTGCCAGCAGCCAAGATCAGCGGGATCAAGAGACCCAGTACTTC.

The chain links TRBV28 to TRBJ2-2; TRBD1 aligns across 9 bases. Germline trimming cut 4 bases from V and 4 bases from J; bases unmatched to any gene: 1. The CDR3 is 14 amino acids. Germline V gene sequence: CDR1 MDHEN, CDR2 SYDVKM. This CDR3 reads CASSSQGATGELFF. In DNA form, the CDR3 reads TGTGCCAGCAGTTCACAGGGGGCCACCGGGGAGCTGTTTTTT. The whole variable domain, remainder taken from reference TRBV28 and TRBJ2-2, is DVKVTQSSRYLVKRTGEKVFLECVQDMDHENMFWYRQDPGLGLRLIYFSYDVKMKEKGDIPEGYSVSREKKERFSLILESASTNQTSMYLCASSSQGATGELFFGEGSRLTVL.